A selection of T cell receptor beta chains follows, all from one sample in a study of cytomegalovirus exposure and HLA in healthy donors. Clones were read by immunoSEQ multiplex PCR, and TCRdb kept only the in-frame ones, dropping some. This sample has more than 95,000 clones; roughly four fifths occur once, and the top ten carry around 1.3%. The specimen sequenced was PBMCs. Receptor source: a man aged 35 to 55 in good health and CMV-seronegative. Each CDR3 is given with its conserved first and last residue. Each record gives: CDR3 DNA, CDR3 protein, clone size, V gene, D gene, CDR3 length, J gene. A D gene is named only where the DNA matches it firmly. Only some rows state a clone size, as once, few, many or a class for expanded clones.

CDR3 DNA: TGTGCCAGCAGCGTATCCGGGACAGGGGGGGGCAATCAGCCCCAGCATTTT
CDR3 protein: CASSVSGTGGGNQPQHF
clone size: NA
V gene: TRBV13
D gene: TRBD1
CDR3 length: 17
J gene: TRBJ1-5

CDR3 DNA: TGCGCCAGCAGGGTTACAGACACCGGGGAGCTGTTTTTT
CDR3 protein: CASRVTDTGELFF
clone size: NA
V gene: TRBV5-1
D gene: NA
CDR3 length: 13
J gene: TRBJ2-2

CDR3 DNA: TGCGCCAGCAACCAGGGTTTTAATGAGCAGTTCTTC
CDR3 protein: CASNQGFNEQFF
clone size: NA
V gene: TRBV10-2
D gene: NA
CDR3 length: 12
J gene: TRBJ2-1

CDR3 DNA: TGTGCCAGCAGTTTACCCCCGGGAACCTATAATTCACCCCTCCACTTT
CDR3 protein: CASSLPPGTYNSPLHF
clone size: NA
V gene: TRBV27
D gene: NA
CDR3 length: 16
J gene: TRBJ1-6

CDR3 DNA: TGTGCCAGCAGCAAAGGATTAGACAGGGACCATCAGCCCCAGCATTTT
CDR3 protein: CASSKGLDRDHQPQHF
clone size: NA
V gene: TRBV21-1
D gene: NA
CDR3 length: 16
J gene: TRBJ1-5

CDR3 DNA: TGTGCCAGCAGCGGGACGGGGGATCAGCCCCAGCATTTT
CDR3 protein: CASSGTGDQPQHF
clone size: NA
V gene: TRBV6-4
D gene: NA
CDR3 length: 13
J gene: TRBJ1-5

CDR3 DNA: TGTGCCAGCAGCCAAGATGTCGTCAGGGGATCTGGGGCCAACGTCCTGACTTTC
CDR3 protein: CASSQDVVRGSGANVLTF
clone size: NA
V gene: TRBV14
D gene: NA
CDR3 length: 18
J gene: TRBJ2-6

CDR3 DNA: TGCGCCAGCAGCCCCGGGACAGCTAGCAATCAGCCCCAGCATTTT
CDR3 protein: CASSPGTASNQPQHF
clone size: NA
V gene: TRBV4-3
D gene: TRBD1
CDR3 length: 15
J gene: TRBJ1-5

CDR3 DNA: TGTGCCAGCAGCCGAACAGGGGGCGACCACGAGCAGTACTTC
CDR3 protein: CASSRTGGDHEQYF
clone size: NA
V gene: TRBV7-8
D gene: TRBD1
CDR3 length: 14
J gene: TRBJ2-7

CDR3 DNA: TGTGCCAGCAGAACTCCCGGGACAACAAGCTATGGCTACACCTTC
CDR3 protein: CASRTPGTTSYGYTF
clone size: few
V gene: TRBV6-5
D gene: NA
CDR3 length: 15
J gene: TRBJ1-2

CDR3 DNA: TGCAGCGTTGATGGGCTAGCGGGTGCTCTTTACTCCTACGAGCAGTACTTC
CDR3 protein: CSVDGLAGALYSYEQYF
clone size: NA
V gene: TRBV29-1
D gene: TRBD2
CDR3 length: 17
J gene: TRBJ2-7

CDR3 DNA: TGTGCCAGTAGTATTGGAACAGGGTCCTACGAGCAGTACTTC
CDR3 protein: CASSIGTGSYEQYF
clone size: NA
V gene: TRBV19
D gene: NA
CDR3 length: 14
J gene: TRBJ2-7

CDR3 DNA: TGCAGCGTAGAGGGACAGGGGACCTACGAGCAGTACTTC
CDR3 protein: CSVEGQGTYEQYF
clone size: NA
V gene: TRBV29-1
D gene: TRBD1
CDR3 length: 13
J gene: TRBJ2-7

CDR3 DNA: TGTGCCAGTAGTACAGGGAACTACGAGCAGTACTTC
CDR3 protein: CASSTGNYEQYF
clone size: few
V gene: TRBV6-5
D gene: NA
CDR3 length: 12
J gene: TRBJ2-7

CDR3 DNA: TGCGCCAGCAGCCAAGATCGGGGGAATTATAATTCACCCCTCCACTTT
CDR3 protein: CASSQDRGNYNSPLHF
clone size: NA
V gene: TRBV4-1
D gene: NA
CDR3 length: 16
J gene: TRBJ1-6

CDR3 DNA: TGTGCCACCAGCGGGAGACTAGCGGGAGACAATGAGCAGTTCTTC
CDR3 protein: CATSGRLAGDNEQFF
clone size: NA
V gene: TRBV15
D gene: TRBD2
CDR3 length: 15
J gene: TRBJ2-1

CDR3 DNA: TGTGCCAGCAGCGCCCTAGCGGGGGGTTACGCCGGGGAGCTGTTTTTT
CDR3 protein: CASSALAGGYAGELFF
clone size: NA
V gene: TRBV9
D gene: TRBD2
CDR3 length: 16
J gene: TRBJ2-2

CDR3 DNA: TGTGCCAGCAGCTTAGGAGGAGCCCCTTCTTTC
CDR3 protein: CASSLGGAPSF
clone size: NA
V gene: TRBV7-9
D gene: NA
CDR3 length: 11
J gene: TRBJ2-7

CDR3 DNA: TGTGCCAGCAGTTTACGGACAGGGGCCTACGAGCAGTACTTC
CDR3 protein: CASSLRTGAYEQYF
clone size: NA
V gene: TRBV27
D gene: TRBD1
CDR3 length: 14
J gene: TRBJ2-7

CDR3 DNA: TGTGCCAGCGGGTCAGGGGAGAGATCCTACGAGCAGTACTTC
CDR3 protein: CASGSGERSYEQYF
clone size: few
V gene: TRBV28
D gene: NA
CDR3 length: 14
J gene: TRBJ2-7

CDR3 DNA: TGTGCCAGCAGTCTCGCGGACCGGAGGTTCGAGACCCAGTACTTC
CDR3 protein: CASSLADRRFETQYF
clone size: NA
V gene: TRBV5-8
D gene: NA
CDR3 length: 15
J gene: TRBJ2-5

CDR3 DNA: TGTGCCAGTAGTATTGCGGGGGGGCCCTACAATGAGCAGTTCTTC
CDR3 protein: CASSIAGGPYNEQFF
clone size: few
V gene: TRBV19
D gene: TRBD2
CDR3 length: 15
J gene: TRBJ2-1

CDR3 DNA: TGTGCCAGCAGCGAGCCCCCGGAAGGCGGCTCACCCCTCCACTTT
CDR3 protein: CASSEPPEGGSPLHF
clone size: NA
V gene: TRBV9
D gene: NA
CDR3 length: 15
J gene: TRBJ1-6

CDR3 DNA: TGTGCCGGCTCCGCGGGCTATGGCTACACCTTC
CDR3 protein: CAGSAGYGYTF
clone size: few
V gene: TRBV6-1
D gene: NA
CDR3 length: 11
J gene: TRBJ1-2

CDR3 DNA: TGCGCCAGCAACTGGCGGGATCCCGTGAGGGATGAGCAGTTCTTC
CDR3 protein: CASNWRDPVRDEQFF
clone size: NA
V gene: TRBV10-1
D gene: NA
CDR3 length: 15
J gene: TRBJ2-1

CDR3 DNA: TGCAGCGTTGCAGGTTTAGGGGATGAGCAGTTCTTC
CDR3 protein: CSVAGLGDEQFF
clone size: NA
V gene: TRBV29-1
D gene: NA
CDR3 length: 12
J gene: TRBJ2-1

CDR3 DNA: TGCGCCAGCAGCTTGGCCCAGGGGGCGGGCGGGGCCAACGTCCTGACTTTC
CDR3 protein: CASSLAQGAGGANVLTF
clone size: NA
V gene: TRBV5-1
D gene: TRBD1
CDR3 length: 17
J gene: TRBJ2-6

CDR3 DNA: TGTGCCAGCACACCACAGGGTTCGAACACTGAAGCTTTCTTT
CDR3 protein: CASTPQGSNTEAFF
clone size: NA
V gene: TRBV6-6
D gene: NA
CDR3 length: 14
J gene: TRBJ1-1

CDR3 DNA: TGCAGCGTTGAAGGCGTACTAGCCAATGAGCAGTTCTTC
CDR3 protein: CSVEGVLANEQFF
clone size: few
V gene: TRBV29-1
D gene: NA
CDR3 length: 13
J gene: TRBJ2-1

CDR3 DNA: TGTGCCAGCAGTTCTCCCACCACCGGACAGAACAGTGAATATTTCTTT
CDR3 protein: CASSSPTTGQNSEYFF
clone size: NA
V gene: TRBV28
D gene: NA
CDR3 length: 16
J gene: TRBJ1-1

CDR3 DNA: TGCAGCGTGGATGGCCAGGGTGGCGACGAGCAGTACTTC
CDR3 protein: CSVDGQGGDEQYF
clone size: NA
V gene: TRBV29-1
D gene: NA
CDR3 length: 13
J gene: TRBJ2-7

CDR3 DNA: TGTGCCAGCAGCTTAAACCAGCGGGGGGTTAAGGAGCAGTACTTC
CDR3 protein: CASSLNQRGVKEQYF
clone size: NA
V gene: TRBV7-2
D gene: TRBD2
CDR3 length: 15
J gene: TRBJ2-7

CDR3 DNA: TGTGCCAGCAGCTTTACGGGGGGTAATAATTCACCCCTCCACTTT
CDR3 protein: CASSFTGGNNSPLHF
clone size: NA
V gene: TRBV13
D gene: NA
CDR3 length: 15
J gene: TRBJ1-6

CDR3 DNA: TGCGCCAGCAGCCTCGAGACAGGGAACACTGAAGCTTTCTTT
CDR3 protein: CASSLETGNTEAFF
clone size: few
V gene: TRBV4-3
D gene: NA
CDR3 length: 14
J gene: TRBJ1-1

CDR3 DNA: TGTGCCAGCAGCATCGGTGCGGGAGGTTATGACAATGAGCAGTTCTTC
CDR3 protein: CASSIGAGGYDNEQFF
clone size: NA
V gene: TRBV9
D gene: TRBD2
CDR3 length: 16
J gene: TRBJ2-1

CDR3 DNA: TGTGCCAGCAGTGAACAGGGGGCGAACACCGGGGAGCTGTTTTTT
CDR3 protein: CASSEQGANTGELFF
clone size: NA
V gene: TRBV6-1
D gene: TRBD1
CDR3 length: 15
J gene: TRBJ2-2

CDR3 DNA: TGTGCCAGCAGTTGGACCGGGAAAATTGACACTGAAGCTTTCTTT
CDR3 protein: CASSWTGKIDTEAFF
clone size: NA
V gene: TRBV6-5
D gene: NA
CDR3 length: 15
J gene: TRBJ1-1

CDR3 DNA: TGTGCCAGCAGTACATACAATGAGCAGTTCTTC
CDR3 protein: CASSTYNEQFF
clone size: NA
V gene: TRBV6-6
D gene: NA
CDR3 length: 11
J gene: TRBJ2-1

CDR3 DNA: TGTGCCAGCATTCGGGGGAGTCACAATCAGCCCCAGCATTTT
CDR3 protein: CASIRGSHNQPQHF
clone size: NA
V gene: TRBV28
D gene: NA
CDR3 length: 14
J gene: TRBJ1-5

CDR3 DNA: TGTGCCAGCAGCTTGAGGGGGCTGTTCCATGGCTACACCTTC
CDR3 protein: CASSLRGLFHGYTF
clone size: NA
V gene: TRBV5-8
D gene: TRBD1
CDR3 length: 14
J gene: TRBJ1-2

CDR3 DNA: TGTGCCAGCAGCTCGGACAGGGGGTTAAGTGACGAGCAGTACTTC
CDR3 protein: CASSSDRGLSDEQYF
clone size: NA
V gene: TRBV5-4
D gene: TRBD1
CDR3 length: 15
J gene: TRBJ2-7

CDR3 DNA: TGCGCCAGCAGCTTGGACAGACCATACACAGATACGCAGTATTTT
CDR3 protein: CASSLDRPYTDTQYF
clone size: once
V gene: TRBV5-1
D gene: NA
CDR3 length: 15
J gene: TRBJ2-3

CDR3 DNA: TGTGCCAGCAGCTTGGCTGGACAGGGGGCTTACGAGCAGTACTTC
CDR3 protein: CASSLAGQGAYEQYF
clone size: NA
V gene: TRBV5-6
D gene: TRBD1
CDR3 length: 15
J gene: TRBJ2-7

CDR3 DNA: TGTGCCAGCAGTGAATGGACTAGCGGCTCCTACGAGCAGTACTTC
CDR3 protein: CASSEWTSGSYEQYF
clone size: NA
V gene: TRBV25-1
D gene: TRBD2
CDR3 length: 15
J gene: TRBJ2-7

CDR3 DNA: TGTGCCAGCAGTTTATTTCGGAACACTGAAGCTTTCTTT
CDR3 protein: CASSLFRNTEAFF
clone size: NA
V gene: TRBV27
D gene: NA
CDR3 length: 13
J gene: TRBJ1-1

CDR3 DNA: TGTGCCAGCAGCTATCTGAACACCGGGGAGCTGTTTTTT
CDR3 protein: CASSYLNTGELFF
clone size: NA
V gene: TRBV27
D gene: NA
CDR3 length: 13
J gene: TRBJ2-2

CDR3 DNA: TGTGCCAGCACGCGACCAGGGGGCGTAGATACGCAGTATTTT
CDR3 protein: CASTRPGGVDTQYF
clone size: NA
V gene: TRBV7-2
D gene: TRBD1
CDR3 length: 14
J gene: TRBJ2-3

CDR3 DNA: TGCAGCGTCTCTTTCGGAAACACCATATATTTT
CDR3 protein: CSVSFGNTIYF
clone size: once
V gene: TRBV29-1
D gene: NA
CDR3 length: 11
J gene: TRBJ1-3

CDR3 DNA: TGTGCCAGCAGTTATTTAAGACAGGGCGCCGGAAACACCATATATTTT
CDR3 protein: CASSYLRQGAGNTIYF
clone size: few
V gene: TRBV6-5
D gene: TRBD1
CDR3 length: 16
J gene: TRBJ1-3

CDR3 DNA: TGTGCCAGCAGCCCCGGGACACTCGGCTACACCTTC
CDR3 protein: CASSPGTLGYTF
clone size: NA
V gene: TRBV9
D gene: NA
CDR3 length: 12
J gene: TRBJ1-2

CDR3 DNA: TGCGCCAGCAGCTTAGTCCAGGGGAACCTCGAGCAGTACTTC
CDR3 protein: CASSLVQGNLEQYF
clone size: NA
V gene: TRBV5-1
D gene: NA
CDR3 length: 14
J gene: TRBJ2-7

CDR3 DNA: TGTGCCAGCAGCTTAGGTCCGGGGAGAGCCAGCTCCTATAATTCACCCCTCCACTTT
CDR3 protein: CASSLGPGRASSYNSPLHF
clone size: NA
V gene: TRBV11-3
D gene: NA
CDR3 length: 19
J gene: TRBJ1-6

CDR3 DNA: TGTGCCAGCAGCCCCGGGACTAGCGGGTTTAACAATGAGCAGTTCTTC
CDR3 protein: CASSPGTSGFNNEQFF
clone size: NA
V gene: TRBV9
D gene: TRBD2
CDR3 length: 16
J gene: TRBJ2-1

CDR3 DNA: TGTGCCAGCAGCCTCAGTAGCAATCAGCCCCAGCATTTT
CDR3 protein: CASSLSSNQPQHF
clone size: NA
V gene: TRBV7-2
D gene: NA
CDR3 length: 13
J gene: TRBJ1-5